The 19 T cell receptor beta chains given below trace back to one sample, sequenced in a study of blood T cell repertoires in COVID-19. Libraries were prepared by immunoSEQ multiplex PCR; TCRdb keeps only in-frame clonotypes and omits some of them. The sample carries about 120,000 clones, about nine tenths recorded once. Sequencing used peripheral blood. Receptors were obtained from a middle-aged man with acute or convalescent COVID-19.

The V and J genes are TRBV2 and TRBJ1-4, with 7 bases that match TRBD1. From germline, CDR1 is SNHLY and CDR2 FYNNEI. The CDR3 runs to 13 residues. Trimming removed 7 bases from V and 4 bases from J; junction bases left unmatched: 3. The CDR3 loop is CASTTGINEKLFF. The CDR3 nucleotides are TGTGCCAGCACGACAGGGATTAATGAAAAACTGTTTTTT. The full variable domain, completed using reference TRBV2 and TRBJ1-4, is EPEVTQTPSHQVTQMGQEVILRCVPISNHLYFYWYRQILGQKVEFLVSFYNNEISEKSEIFDDQFSVERPDGSNFTLKIRSTKLEDSAMYFCASTTGINEKLFFGSGTQLSVL.

With respect to this clone: Additional DNA sequences in this sample encode the identical CDR3. This chain links TRBV19 with TRBJ2-6; D is possibly TRBD2 (6 bases). This CDR3 region has 14 residues. Trimming stripped 7 bases from V and 4 bases from J, with 11 bases between. Germline assignment: CDR1 LNHDA and CDR2 SQIVND (reference sequence). The CDR3 is CASTGGAGANVLTF. Here the CDR3 DNA reads TGTGCCAGTACCGGGGGAGCAGGGGCCAACGTCCTGACTTTC.

The count of this clone is one. The chain has TRBV5-1 and TRBJ2-7; 9 bases line up with TRBD2. This CDR3 spans 15 amino acids. The J segment lost 0 bases and the V segment lost 4 bases, leaving 5 bases of the junction unmatched. From germline, CDR1 is SGHRS and CDR2 YFSETQ. The CDR3, as DNA: TGCGCCAGCAGCCCGACTAGCGGAAGCTCCTACGAGCAGTACTTC. This translates into CASSPTSGSSYEQYF. Combining the CDR3 with reference TRBV5-1 and TRBJ2-7 gives the whole variable domain KAGVTQTPRYLIKTRGQQVTLSCSPISGHRSVSWYQQTPGQGLQFLFEYFSETQRNKGNFPGRFSGRQFSNSRSEMNVSTLELGDSALYLCASSPTSGSSYEQYFGPGTRLTVT.

This clone showed up many times. V gene TRBV30 combines with J gene TRBJ1-5; maybe TRBD1 (6 bases). The CDR3 length is 15 residues. Per germline, CDR1 GTSNPN and CDR2 SVGIG (reference sequence). V was shortened by 5 bases and J by 3 bases, with 17 bases between the two germline ends. Written as DNA, the CDR3 is TGTGCCTGGGGGACACAGGGTTTTAACAATCAGCCCCAGCATTTT. Protein product: CAWGTQGFNNQPQHF.

This clone was seen a few times. The chain is built from TRBV3-1 (or the pseudogene TRBV3-2) and TRBJ1-2; D gene unclear. The length of the CDR3 is 11 residues. The V end was cut by 0 bases, the J end by 6 bases, with 2 bases between. Germline V CDR1 and CDR2: LGHDT, YNNKEL (reference sequence). The chain's CDR3 is CASSQDNGYTF. CDR3 sequence (DNA): TGTGCCAGCAGCCAAGATAATGGCTACACCTTC.

The chain combines TRBV7-2 with TRBJ1-5, with D unclear. Germline lookup yields CDR1 SGHTA and CDR2 FQGNSA. This CDR3 spans 15 amino acids. Trimming took off 5 bases at V and 0 bases at J, with 11 bases between the two ends. The CDR3 sequence: CASSPGVVSNQPQHF. The CDR3 nucleotides read TGTGCCAGCAGCCCTGGAGTGGTTAGCAATCAGCCCCAGCATTTT.

The gene calls are TRBV6-5 and TRBJ1-5, with a possible D match to TRBD1 (6 bases). The CDR3 covers 13 residues. Germline CDR1 reads MNHEY; CDR2 reads SVGAGI. Trimming took off 6 bases at V and 9 bases at J, with 15 bases between the two ends. CDR3 sequence: CASRGQPSGPQHF. Written as DNA, the CDR3 is TGTGCCAGCAGAGGACAGCCCAGTGGGCCCCAGCATTTT.

CDR3 loop: CASSQDWTEGYEQYF. The CDR3 nucleotides read TGTGCCAGCAGCCAAGACTGGACCGAGGGCTACGAGCAGTACTTC. This chain uses TRBV3-1 (or the pseudogene TRBV3-2) with TRBJ2-7, with a possible D match to TRBD2 (5 bases). The CDR3 is 15 amino acids. Trimming shortened V by 0 bases and J by 3 bases, and 12 bases separated the two germline ends. The germline V gene encodes CDR1 LGHDT and CDR2 YNNKEL (reference sequence).

The chain joins TRBV9 to TRBJ2-3; D is possibly TRBD1 (5 bases). V was pared by 4 bases and J by 6 bases, with 15 bases between. Germline V lookup: CDR1 SGDLS, CDR2 YYNGEE. The CDR3 extends over 14 amino acids. CDR3 sequence (DNA): TGTGCCAGCAGCTCGAAGGGGCTGCTGGATACGCAGTATTTT. Translation: CASSSKGLLDTQYF.

The chain carries TRBV2 and TRBJ1-5; the D gene is possibly TRBD1 (5 bases). This CDR3 has 14 residues. In germline, CDR1 is SNHLY, CDR2 FYNNEI. V was clipped by 3 bases and J by 1 base, with 7 bases between them. The CDR3 nucleotides are TGTGCCAGCAGTGAGGGGCACAGCAATCAGCCCCAGCATTTT. Translated: CASSEGHSNQPQHF.

The CDR3 spells CAWSLQGGYGYTF. CDR3 nucleotide sequence: TGTGCCTGGAGCCTTCAGGGGGGCTATGGCTACACCTTC. The rearrangement links TRBV30 to TRBJ1-2; 7 bases map to TRBD1. The CDR3 sequence is 13 residues long. CDR1 and CDR2 (germline): GTSNPN, SVGIG (reference sequence). The V and J ends lost 3 bases and 4 bases, in that order; junction bases with no gene match: 5.

The genes are TRBV19 and TRBJ2-5; 12 bases align to TRBD1. There are 17 residues in the CDR3. CDR1 is LNHDA, CDR2 SQIVND, per germline (reference sequence). V lost 3 bases, J lost 4 bases, and 9 bases stayed unmatched. CDR3 protein: CASSIPSGTGGGETQYF. In DNA, the CDR3 is TGTGCCAGTAGTATCCCCTCCGGGACAGGGGGCGGAGAGACCCAGTACTTC.

The genes are TRBV11-2 and TRBJ1-5, with a possible D match to TRBD1 (6 bases). Germline V gene lookup returns CDR1 SGHAT and CDR2 FQNNGV. Trimming removed 5 bases from V and 2 bases from J, with 13 bases in between. This CDR3 comprises 15 residues. The CDR3 here is CASSEGGSGNQPQHF. The CDR3, as DNA: TGTGCCAGCAGCGAGGGGGGGTCTGGCAATCAGCCCCAGCATTTT.

V usage is TRBV4-3 and J usage is TRBJ1-2, with D perhaps matching TRBD1 (5 bases). Germline CDR1 and CDR2: LGHNA and YSLEER. V lost 0 bases, J lost 2 bases, and 13 bases lay in between. This CDR3 contains 16 residues. The CDR3, as DNA: TGCGCCAGCAGCCAAGACCAGGGTGGAGGGAACTATGGCTACACCTTC. Translated, it gives CASSQDQGGGNYGYTF.

The chain recombines TRBV11-3 with TRBJ2-1, with a possible D match to TRBD1 (6 bases). The V and J ends lost 1 base and 4 bases respectively, with 11 bases between them. The germline gives CDR1 SGHNT, CDR2 YENEEA. This CDR3 has 15 residues. Here the CDR3 reads CASSLAGQSYNEQFF. In DNA form, the CDR3 reads TGTGCCAGCAGCTTAGCCGGACAGAGTTACAATGAGCAGTTCTTC.

The V call is TRBV6-6, the J call TRBJ2-7; D remains ambiguous. V was cut by 2 bases and J by 2 bases, with 16 bases left in between. The CDR3 runs 16 residues. Germline lookup yields CDR1 MNHNY and CDR2 SVGAGI (reference sequence). The CDR3 DNA is TGTGCCAGCAGTTACCAAAAATCACAATACACCTACGAGCAGTACTTC. Translation: CASSYQKSQYTYEQYF.

The V and J genes are TRBV6-2 or TRBV6-3 and TRBJ2-3, with 11 bases matching TRBD2. The ends lost 2 bases at V and 2 bases at J; junction bases unmatched: 3. The CDR3 loop spans 16 amino acids. Germline loops: CDR1 MNHEY, CDR2 SVGEGT. CDR3 sequence (DNA): TGTGCCAGCAGTTACGGGACTAGCGGCCTCACAGATACGCAGTATTTT. Protein: CASSYGTSGLTDTQYF.

The CDR3 nucleotides read TGTGCCAGCAGCCAAGTTTACTGGGGACAGGGGGCGCTTGGGGCCAACGTCCTGACTTTC. It translates to CASSQVYWGQGALGANVLTF. V is TRBV3-1 (or the pseudogene TRBV3-2) and J is TRBJ2-6; 12 bases map to TRBD1. Trimming cost V 1 base and J 3 bases; bases outside gene matches: 10. The germline CDR1 and CDR2 sequences are LGHDT and YNNKEL (reference sequence). The CDR3 contains 20 residues.

This clone has a single count. The chain links TRBV21-1 to TRBJ1-5; the DNA was not compared with TRBD1, the D call given in the table. TRBV21-1 is annotated as a pseudogene. The CDR3 runs to 15 residues. The CDR3: CASTTGTGLYQPQHF. The CDR3 DNA follows: TGTGCCAGCACTACCGGGACAGGGCTTTATCAGCCCCAGCATTTT.